This note documents a single T cell receptor beta chain sequence. The data originate from a study of blood T cell repertoires in COVID-19. TCRdb keeps only in-frame clones here, not all; method: immunoSEQ multiplex PCR. This table has approximately 210,000 clones, 75% to 90% appearing once. The ends lost 4 bases at V and 5 bases at J; junction bases unmatched: 8. Germline CDR1 and CDR2: SGDLS and YYNGEE. The CDR3 is 16 residues long. The sample consisted of peripheral blood. This chain links TRBV9 with TRBJ2-1, with TRBD2 matching 11 bases. This sequence originates from a human donor in a cohort sampled during active COVID-19. The CDR3 protein is CASSTPGTSGDNEQFF. CDR3 bases: TGTGCCAGCAGCACTCCCGGGACTAGCGGCGACAATGAGCAGTTCTTC. Full variable domain (rest looked up from reference TRBV9 and TRBJ2-1): DSGVTQTPKHLITATGQRVTLRCSPRSGDLSVYWYQQSLDQGLQFLIQYYNGEERAKGNILERFSAQQFPDLHSELNLSSLELGDSALYFCASSTPGTSGDNEQFFGPGTRLTVL.